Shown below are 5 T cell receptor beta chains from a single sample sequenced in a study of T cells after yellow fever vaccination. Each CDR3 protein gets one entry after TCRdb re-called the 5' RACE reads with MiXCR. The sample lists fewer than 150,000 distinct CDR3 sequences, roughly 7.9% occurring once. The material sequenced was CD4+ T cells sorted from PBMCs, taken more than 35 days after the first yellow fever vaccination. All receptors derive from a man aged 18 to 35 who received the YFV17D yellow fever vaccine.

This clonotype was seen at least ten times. The CDR3 DNA reads as TGTGCCAGCAGTTACTCGAGGTTAGCCCCCTACGAGCAGTACTTC. This gives the protein CASSYSRLAPYEQYF. The genes are TRBV6-5 and TRBJ2-7; D remains ambiguous. Germline-derived CDR1 and CDR2 are MNHEY and SVGAGI. V was trimmed by 0 bases and J by 2 bases, leaving 11 bases between them. The length of the CDR3 is 15 residues.

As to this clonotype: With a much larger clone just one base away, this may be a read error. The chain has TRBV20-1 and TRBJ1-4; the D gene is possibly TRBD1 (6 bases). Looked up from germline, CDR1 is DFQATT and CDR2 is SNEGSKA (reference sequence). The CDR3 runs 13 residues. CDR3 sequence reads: CIAGGTFSEKLFF. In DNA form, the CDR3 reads TGCATTGCTGGTGGGACATTCTCAGAAAAACTGTTTTTT.

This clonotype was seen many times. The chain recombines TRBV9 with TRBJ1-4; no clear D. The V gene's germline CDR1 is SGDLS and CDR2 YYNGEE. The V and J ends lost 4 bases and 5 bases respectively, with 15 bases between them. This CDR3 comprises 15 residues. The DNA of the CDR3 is TGTGCCAGCAGCCCCCGTGGGCAGCGAAATGAAAAACTGTTTTTT. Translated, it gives CASSPRGQRNEKLFF.

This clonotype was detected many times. The CDR3 here is CSAGREITGELFF. In DNA, the CDR3 is TGCAGTGCTGGCCGGGAGATCACCGGGGAGCTGTTTTTT. This sequence joins TRBV20-1 and TRBJ2-2; maybe TRBD2 (6 bases). Trimming pared 5 bases from V and 4 bases from J, leaving 11 bases between. The CDR3 runs to 13 residues. CDR1 and CDR2 from the germline V gene are DFQATT and SNEGSKA (reference sequence).

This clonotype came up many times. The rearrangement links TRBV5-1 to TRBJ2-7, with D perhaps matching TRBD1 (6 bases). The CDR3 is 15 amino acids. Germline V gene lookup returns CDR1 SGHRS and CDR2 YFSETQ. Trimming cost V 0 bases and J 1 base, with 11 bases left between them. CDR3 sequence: CASSLAEQGSYEQYF. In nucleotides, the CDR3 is TGCGCCAGCAGCTTGGCCGAACAGGGTTCCTACGAGCAGTACTTC.